These 30 T cell receptor beta chains were sequenced from one sample in a study of blood T cell repertoires in COVID-19. The method was immunoSEQ multiplex PCR; TCRdb's version includes in-frame clones alone and lacks a portion of them. The sample shows roughly 500,000 clones, approximately 85% of them seen only once. Sequencing was performed on peripheral blood. Receptors originate from a human donor in a cohort sampled during active COVID-19.

This clone was recorded only once. J is TRBJ2-2 and V is TRBV30; D gene unclear. The germline V and J ends were trimmed by 5 bases and 5 bases, with 12 bases remaining between them. This CDR3 contains 13 residues. Germline V lookup: CDR1 GTSNPN, CDR2 SVGIG (reference sequence). CDR3 amino acids: CAWQTRVTGELFF. DNA of the CDR3: TGTGCCTGGCAGACCCGGGTTACCGGGGAGCTGTTTTTT.

This chain uses TRBV28 with TRBJ1-2; 7 positions agree with TRBD1. J gave up 4 bases and V 5 bases, and 16 bases lay outside the gene matches. The CDR3 has 17 amino acids. Looked up from germline, CDR1 is MDHEN and CDR2 is SYDVKM. The CDR3 bases are TGTGCCAGCAGTCTACCGGCTAGATTGGGACAGAGCTATGGCTACACCTTC. Protein sequence: CASSLPARLGQSYGYTF.

The chain employs TRBV6-5 and TRBJ1-6; D might be TRBD1 (5 bases). V shed 6 bases and J shed 5 bases, with 14 bases lying between them. Per germline, CDR1 MNHEY and CDR2 SVGAGI. The CDR3 has 15 amino acids. The CDR3 region is CASRLDSPNNSPLHF. In DNA form, the CDR3 reads TGTGCCAGCAGGCTCGACAGTCCCAATAATTCACCCCTCCACTTT.

This clone came up once. The rearrangement links TRBV13 to TRBJ2-1, with D possibly matching TRBD2 (6 bases). The V gene lost 5 bases and the J gene lost 7 bases, with 18 bases spanning the gap. Per germline, CDR1 PRHDT and CDR2 FYEKMQ (reference sequence). The CDR3 extends over 15 amino acids. The CDR3 DNA reads TGTGCCAGCAGCATAACCGGGACTTCTACAAATGAGCAGTTCTTC. This encodes CASSITGTSTNEQFF.

The chain links TRBV21-1 to TRBJ1-6. TRBV21-1 has pseudogene status. This CDR3 spans 15 amino acids. CDR3 region: CASSKSPGDNSPLHF. As DNA, the CDR3 is TGTGCCAGCAGCAAATCGCCGGGAGATAATTCACCCCTCCACTTT.

The J gene is TRBJ1-4, the V gene TRBV28; 8 bases are shared with TRBD1. V gave up 5 bases and J gave up 6 bases; unmatched junction bases: 8. CDR3 length equals 15 residues. In germline, CDR1 is MDHEN, CDR2 SYDVKM. CDR3 sequence reads: CASSLTGGKDEKLFF. The CDR3, as DNA: TGTGCCAGCAGTCTTACAGGGGGGAAGGATGAAAAACTGTTTTTT.

V and J are TRBV7-3 and TRBJ2-3, with 7 bases that match TRBD1. The CDR3 contains 13 residues. V gave up 6 bases and J gave up 8 bases; unmatched junction bases: 8. Germline CDR1 reads SGHTA; CDR2 reads FQGTGA. CDR3 bases: TGTGCCAGCAGGAGAGGGGGCGCGGGTACGCAGTATTTT. Encoded protein: CASRRGGAGTQYF.

The chain has TRBV4-3 and TRBJ2-1, with 8 bases aligning to TRBD2. The CDR3 totals 15 residues. CDR1 LGHNA and CDR2 YSLEER come from the germline V gene. Trimming at V came to 1 base and at J to 9 bases, leaving 8 bases not matched to a gene. DNA of the CDR3: TGCGCCAGCAGCCAAGCCACGGGAGGGCGCACTGAGCAGTTCTTC. Its protein is CASSQATGGRTEQFF.

V usage is TRBV30 and J usage is TRBJ2-3; a weak D match, TRBD1 (5 bases). Trimming removed 0 bases from V and 2 bases from J, with 9 bases in between. The CDR3 runs 14 residues. Germline CDR1 reads GTSNPN; CDR2 reads SVGIG (reference sequence). The CDR3 DNA reads as TGTGCCTGGAGTGTACAGGTTTTCACAGATACGCAGTATTTT. It yields the protein CAWSVQVFTDTQYF.

In this sample, this clone turned up once. Other DNA sequences from this sample encode an identical CDR3 as well. The CDR3, as DNA: TGTGCCAGCAGCCAGCGCTACGAGCAGTACTTC. Its translation is CASSQRYEQYF. The V gene is TRBV3-1 (or the pseudogene TRBV3-2), the J gene TRBJ2-7; no reliable D call. The CDR3 extends over 11 amino acids. Deletions cut 3 bases from V and 3 bases from J, with 3 bases between. CDR1 is LGHDT and CDR2 is YNNKEL in the germline V gene (reference sequence).

The chain combines TRBV5-8 with TRBJ2-1; 12 bases are a match to TRBD1. Trimming at V came to 4 bases and at J to 8 bases, leaving 7 bases not matched to a gene. In germline, CDR1 is SGHTS, CDR2 YDEGEE. CDR3 length: 15 residues. CDR3 residues: CASSRPGTGGDEQFF. The CDR3, as DNA: TGTGCCAGCAGCAGACCCGGGACAGGGGGCGATGAGCAGTTCTTC.

This chain connects TRBV9 to TRBJ1-2; D is uncertain. Germline CDR1 is SGDLS and CDR2 is YYNGEE. There are 14 residues in the CDR3. V gave up 2 bases and J gave up 0 bases, with 8 bases separating them. CDR3 protein: CASSVTDSNYGYTF. The CDR3 DNA sequence: TGTGCCAGCAGCGTTACAGATTCTAACTATGGCTACACCTTC.

This rearrangement joins TRBV27 to TRBJ2-5; D is possibly TRBD2 (6 bases). CDR3 length equals 14 residues. V dropped 4 bases and J dropped 1 base, with 10 bases sitting between them. CDR1 and CDR2 (germline): MNHEY, SMNVEV (reference sequence). The CDR3 reads CASSSGTLQETQYF. In DNA form, the CDR3 reads TGTGCCAGCAGTTCGGGGACTCTCCAAGAGACCCAGTACTTC.

This clone was seen once. This sequence joins TRBV5-1 and TRBJ2-7, with 14 bases identical to TRBD2. This CDR3 region has 17 residues. In germline, CDR1 is SGHRS, CDR2 YFSETQ. The ends lost 2 bases at V and 5 bases at J; junction bases unmatched: 9. CDR3 residues: CASSFGLAGGPTDEQYF. The CDR3 DNA is TGCGCCAGCAGCTTTGGACTAGCGGGAGGACCCACCGACGAGCAGTACTTC.

The J gene is TRBJ1-6, the V gene TRBV2; TRBD1 agrees at 10 bases. The germline V gene encodes CDR1 SNHLY and CDR2 FYNNEI. The CDR3 has 15 residues. V shed 6 bases, J shed 7 bases, and the junction held 6 bases outside the gene matches. The CDR3 here is CASRSATGGNSPLHF. In DNA, the CDR3 is TGTGCCAGCAGGTCAGCGACAGGGGGCAATTCACCCCTCCACTTT.

This chain links TRBV7-3 with TRBJ2-6, with no clear D. Trimming left V 3 bases short and J 0 bases short, with 9 bases between. The germline V gene encodes CDR1 SGHTA and CDR2 FQGTGA. The CDR3 consists of 16 residues. The CDR3: CASSFPTDSGANVLTF. In nucleotides, the CDR3 is TGTGCCAGCAGCTTCCCCACTGACTCTGGGGCCAACGTCCTGACTTTC.

J is TRBJ2-7 and V is TRBV28; D perhaps matches TRBD1 (6 bases). The V gene's germline CDR1 is MDHEN and CDR2 SYDVKM. Trimming shortened V by 2 bases and J by 2 bases, and 16 bases separated the two germline ends. The CDR3 totals 16 residues. The CDR3 sequence is CASSLPPPTGTYEQYF. The CDR3 DNA sequence: TGTGCCAGCAGTTTACCCCCCCCGACAGGTACCTACGAGCAGTACTTC.

J is TRBJ2-1 and V is TRBV3-1 (or the pseudogene TRBV3-2), with 14 bases aligning to TRBD2. V lost 4 bases, J lost 9 bases, and 5 bases stayed unmatched. The CDR3 extends over 15 amino acids. Germline V gene sequence: CDR1 LGHDT, CDR2 YNNKEL (reference sequence). CDR3 nucleotide sequence: TGTGCCAGCAGCCTACGGACTAGCGGGAGGTTTGAGCAGTTCTTC. Protein product: CASSLRTSGRFEQFF.

The chain combines TRBV4-3 with TRBJ1-2; D is perhaps TRBD1 (6 bases). The germline gives CDR1 LGHNA, CDR2 YSLEER. With 0 bases removed from V and 5 bases from J, the gap between germline ends came to 25 bases. The CDR3 loop spans 19 amino acids. The CDR3 protein is CASSQDVSSGHQPIYGYTF. The CDR3 DNA is TGCGCCAGCAGCCAAGACGTTTCGTCGGGACACCAGCCTATTTATGGCTACACCTTC.

This rearrangement joins TRBV14 to TRBJ1-2; 7 bases map to TRBD1. CDR1 is SGHDN and CDR2 is FVKESK in the germline V gene. This CDR3 comprises 15 residues. The V gene end was trimmed by 0 bases and the J gene end by 4 bases; junction bases not matched to a gene: 5. In nucleotides, the CDR3 is TGTGCCAGCAGCCAAGATTACGGACAGGCCTATGGCTACACCTTC. Translation: CASSQDYGQAYGYTF.

Concerning this clone: An end of the junction differs from the germline gene, which may be a read error. The V call is TRBV7-7, the J call TRBJ2-3; 9 nucleotides match TRBD2. CDR1 is SSHAT, CDR2 FNYEAQ, per germline (reference sequence). The CDR3 runs 14 residues. CDR3 loop: CASSLGGGTSKQYF. For the CDR3, the DNA is TGTGCTAGCAGCTTAGGAGGTGGGACTAGCAAGCAGTATTTT.

V gene TRBV9 combines with J gene TRBJ1-1; possible D gene TRBD1, 6 bases. The CDR3 sequence is 15 residues long. Germline assignment: CDR1 SGDLS and CDR2 YYNGEE. Trimming removed 0 bases at V and 5 bases at J, with 14 bases between. CDR3 sequence: CASSVVGGPNTEAFF. For the CDR3, the DNA is TGTGCCAGCAGCGTAGTAGGGGGTCCCAATACTGAAGCTTTCTTT.

This clone came up once. This sequence joins TRBV30 and TRBJ1-4; 8 bases line up with TRBD1. The CDR3 has 14 amino acids. V trimming: 1 base; J trimming: 4 bases; junction bases outside the gene matches: 2. In germline, CDR1 is GTSNPN, CDR2 SVGIG (reference sequence). This CDR3 is CAWSEGQGNEKLFF. DNA for the CDR3: TGTGCCTGGAGTGAAGGACAGGGTAATGAAAAACTGTTTTTT.

This chain uses TRBV28 with TRBJ2-1; 11 nucleotides match TRBD2. Germline loops: CDR1 MDHEN, CDR2 SYDVKM. V dropped 10 bases and J dropped 1; count of bases not matched to a gene: 3. This CDR3 is 14 amino acids long. CDR3 DNA sequence: TGTGCCACCAGACTAGCGGGATCCTACAATGAGCAGTTCTTC. Translating it yields CATRLAGSYNEQFF. Full variable domain (missing parts from reference TRBV28 and TRBJ2-1): DVKVTQSSRYLVKRTGEKVFLECVQDMDHENMFWYRQDPGLGLRLIYFSYDVKMKEKGDIPEGYSVSREKKERFSLILESASTNQTSMYLCATRLAGSYNEQFFGPGTRLTVL.

The V call is TRBV6-5, the J call TRBJ2-7; 9 bases are shared with TRBD1. J gave up 0 bases and V 5 bases, and 5 bases lay outside the gene matches. The germline V gene has CDR1 MNHEY and CDR2 SVGAGI. The CDR3 sequence is 15 residues long. The CDR3, as DNA: TGTGCCAGCAGTAGGGGACAGGGTGTCTCCTACGAGCAGTACTTC. It translates to CASSRGQGVSYEQYF.

The V gene is TRBV14, the J gene TRBJ2-5; 8 bases map to TRBD2. Germline assignment: CDR1 SGHDN and CDR2 FVKESK. V gave up 4 bases and J gave up 2 bases; unmatched junction bases: 9. The CDR3 is made up of 16 amino acids. The CDR3 coding sequence is TGTGCCAGCAGCCCTCTACTAGCGGAGATACAAGAGACCCAGTACTTC. Amino acids: CASSPLLAEIQETQYF.

This clone was counted between two and nine times. This chain uses TRBV30 with TRBJ1-2, with TRBD1 matching 8 bases. Unmatched junction bases numbered 11, after V lost 0 bases and J lost 8 bases. Germline V gives CDR1 GTSNPN, CDR2 SVGIG (reference sequence). There are 15 residues in the CDR3. CDR3 nucleotides: TGTGCCTGGAGTGTTTCAGACAGGGGTTATGGCGGCTACACCTTC. Protein sequence: CAWSVSDRGYGGYTF.

This clone was observed a few times. This chain links TRBV27 with TRBJ2-7, with 10 bases lining up with TRBD1. Trimming at V came to 6 bases and at J to 3 bases, leaving 5 bases not matched to a gene. This CDR3 is 14 amino acids long. Germline V gene lookup returns CDR1 MNHEY and CDR2 SMNVEV (reference sequence). The CDR3 protein is CASRRQGAFYEQYF. CDR3 sequence (DNA): TGTGCCAGCAGGCGACAGGGGGCCTTCTACGAGCAGTACTTC.

V is TRBV4-2 and J is TRBJ2-1; D gene uncertain. Germline values: CDR1 LGHNA, CDR2 YNFKEQ. The ends were cut back, 0 bases at V and 8 bases at J, with 8 bases in the middle. The CDR3 consists of 13 residues. The CDR3, as DNA: TGTGCCAGCAGCCAAGAAGAGGTGGATGAGCAGTTCTTC. It translates to CASSQEEVDEQFF.

The chain carries TRBV9 and TRBJ2-1, with TRBD2 matching over 10 bases. CDR1 and CDR2 (germline): SGDLS, YYNGEE. This CDR3 is built from 15 residues. J was trimmed by 5 bases and V by 0 bases; bases with no gene match: 2. The CDR3 DNA follows: TGTGCCAGCAGCGTAGGGCTAGCGGGAGACAATGAGCAGTTCTTC. It is translated as CASSVGLAGDNEQFF.